This TCR beta chain originates from a study of blood T cell repertoires in COVID-19. For the study at large: Samples of COVID-19 (acute and convalescent) were obtained from the United States, Italy and Spain. The analysed material was cDNA or gDNA that came from T cells, B-cell-depleted T cells, or PBMCs.

Original methodology: Researchers report that nucleated cell counts were estimated from reference gene primer amplification. Data came from immunoSEQ multiplex PCR; TCRdb stores just in-frame clones and leaves some out. The DNA gave D and trimming, while V, J and clone size come from that table. Of approximately 330,000 clones in the sample, 85% to 90% were seen once. The junction had 4 bases not matched to a gene; V was cut back by 2 bases and J by 7 bases. Germline CDR1 is MDHEN and CDR2 is SYDVKM. The CDR3 totals 14 residues. The sequenced material came from peripheral blood. The TCR was taken from a woman aged 45-60 years with active or convalescent COVID-19. This chain uses TRBV28 with TRBJ1-4; 7 nucleotides align to TRBD1. The DNA for the CDR3 is TGTGCCAGCAGTTTAGCAGGGGGTGGTGAAAAACTGTTTTTT. It yields the protein CASSLAGGGEKLFF.